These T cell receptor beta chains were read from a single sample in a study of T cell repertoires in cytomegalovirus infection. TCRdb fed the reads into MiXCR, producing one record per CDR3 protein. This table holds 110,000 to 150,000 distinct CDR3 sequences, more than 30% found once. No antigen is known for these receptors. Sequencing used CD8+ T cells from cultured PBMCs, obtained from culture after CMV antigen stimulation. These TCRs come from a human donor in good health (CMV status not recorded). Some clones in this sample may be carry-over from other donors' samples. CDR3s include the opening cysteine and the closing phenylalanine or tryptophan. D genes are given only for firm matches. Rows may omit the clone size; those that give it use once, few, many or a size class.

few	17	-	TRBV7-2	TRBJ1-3	TGTGCCAGCAGCCCTGCGCCCTTTGGGGGAGCTGGAAACACCATATATTTT	CASSPAPFGGAGNTIYF
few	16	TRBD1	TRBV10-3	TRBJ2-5	TGTGCCATCGGGTTCGGACAGGCGACCCCACAAGAGACCCAGTACTTC	CAIGFGQATPQETQYF
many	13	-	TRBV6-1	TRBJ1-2	TGTGCCAGCAGTGACGGACCGAACTATGGCTACACCTTC	CASSDGPNYGYTF
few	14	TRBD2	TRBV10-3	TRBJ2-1	TGTGCCACCGGACTAGCGGGGGTGGGCAATGAGCAGTTCTTC	CATGLAGVGNEQFF
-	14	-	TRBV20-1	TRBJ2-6	TGCAGTGCTAGAGAGCCGGCTGGGGCCAACGTCCTGACTTTC	CSAREPAGANVLTF
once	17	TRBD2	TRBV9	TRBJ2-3	TGTGCCAGCTCCTATAGAGGGCTAGCGGGGCCCACAGATACGCAGTATTTT	CASSYRGLAGPTDTQYF
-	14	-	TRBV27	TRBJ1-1	TGTGCCAGCAGCTCCTTACCAGGAGGCACTGAAGCTTTCTTT	CASSSLPGGTEAFF
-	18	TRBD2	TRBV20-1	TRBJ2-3	TGCAGTGCTAGAGATATTGGGCTAGCGGGGTTTAACACAGATACGCAGTATTTT	CSARDIGLAGFNTDTQYF
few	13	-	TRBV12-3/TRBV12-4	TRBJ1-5	TGTGCCAGCAGTTTAAACGGGGGGAAGCCCCAGCATTTT	CASSLNGGKPQHF
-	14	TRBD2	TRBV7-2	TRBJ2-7	TGTGCCAGCAGCTTTAGCGGGGCCTCCTACGAGCAGTACTTC	CASSFSGASYEQYF
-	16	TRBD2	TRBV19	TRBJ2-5	TGTGCCAGTAGTCCCGAGCTAGCGGTCCTCCAAGAGACCCAGTACTTC	CASSPELAVLQETQYF
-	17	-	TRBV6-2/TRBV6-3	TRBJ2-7	TGTGCCAGCAGTTACTCGACGGTTACTACAGCATACTACGAGCAGTACTTC	CASSYSTVTTAYYEQYF